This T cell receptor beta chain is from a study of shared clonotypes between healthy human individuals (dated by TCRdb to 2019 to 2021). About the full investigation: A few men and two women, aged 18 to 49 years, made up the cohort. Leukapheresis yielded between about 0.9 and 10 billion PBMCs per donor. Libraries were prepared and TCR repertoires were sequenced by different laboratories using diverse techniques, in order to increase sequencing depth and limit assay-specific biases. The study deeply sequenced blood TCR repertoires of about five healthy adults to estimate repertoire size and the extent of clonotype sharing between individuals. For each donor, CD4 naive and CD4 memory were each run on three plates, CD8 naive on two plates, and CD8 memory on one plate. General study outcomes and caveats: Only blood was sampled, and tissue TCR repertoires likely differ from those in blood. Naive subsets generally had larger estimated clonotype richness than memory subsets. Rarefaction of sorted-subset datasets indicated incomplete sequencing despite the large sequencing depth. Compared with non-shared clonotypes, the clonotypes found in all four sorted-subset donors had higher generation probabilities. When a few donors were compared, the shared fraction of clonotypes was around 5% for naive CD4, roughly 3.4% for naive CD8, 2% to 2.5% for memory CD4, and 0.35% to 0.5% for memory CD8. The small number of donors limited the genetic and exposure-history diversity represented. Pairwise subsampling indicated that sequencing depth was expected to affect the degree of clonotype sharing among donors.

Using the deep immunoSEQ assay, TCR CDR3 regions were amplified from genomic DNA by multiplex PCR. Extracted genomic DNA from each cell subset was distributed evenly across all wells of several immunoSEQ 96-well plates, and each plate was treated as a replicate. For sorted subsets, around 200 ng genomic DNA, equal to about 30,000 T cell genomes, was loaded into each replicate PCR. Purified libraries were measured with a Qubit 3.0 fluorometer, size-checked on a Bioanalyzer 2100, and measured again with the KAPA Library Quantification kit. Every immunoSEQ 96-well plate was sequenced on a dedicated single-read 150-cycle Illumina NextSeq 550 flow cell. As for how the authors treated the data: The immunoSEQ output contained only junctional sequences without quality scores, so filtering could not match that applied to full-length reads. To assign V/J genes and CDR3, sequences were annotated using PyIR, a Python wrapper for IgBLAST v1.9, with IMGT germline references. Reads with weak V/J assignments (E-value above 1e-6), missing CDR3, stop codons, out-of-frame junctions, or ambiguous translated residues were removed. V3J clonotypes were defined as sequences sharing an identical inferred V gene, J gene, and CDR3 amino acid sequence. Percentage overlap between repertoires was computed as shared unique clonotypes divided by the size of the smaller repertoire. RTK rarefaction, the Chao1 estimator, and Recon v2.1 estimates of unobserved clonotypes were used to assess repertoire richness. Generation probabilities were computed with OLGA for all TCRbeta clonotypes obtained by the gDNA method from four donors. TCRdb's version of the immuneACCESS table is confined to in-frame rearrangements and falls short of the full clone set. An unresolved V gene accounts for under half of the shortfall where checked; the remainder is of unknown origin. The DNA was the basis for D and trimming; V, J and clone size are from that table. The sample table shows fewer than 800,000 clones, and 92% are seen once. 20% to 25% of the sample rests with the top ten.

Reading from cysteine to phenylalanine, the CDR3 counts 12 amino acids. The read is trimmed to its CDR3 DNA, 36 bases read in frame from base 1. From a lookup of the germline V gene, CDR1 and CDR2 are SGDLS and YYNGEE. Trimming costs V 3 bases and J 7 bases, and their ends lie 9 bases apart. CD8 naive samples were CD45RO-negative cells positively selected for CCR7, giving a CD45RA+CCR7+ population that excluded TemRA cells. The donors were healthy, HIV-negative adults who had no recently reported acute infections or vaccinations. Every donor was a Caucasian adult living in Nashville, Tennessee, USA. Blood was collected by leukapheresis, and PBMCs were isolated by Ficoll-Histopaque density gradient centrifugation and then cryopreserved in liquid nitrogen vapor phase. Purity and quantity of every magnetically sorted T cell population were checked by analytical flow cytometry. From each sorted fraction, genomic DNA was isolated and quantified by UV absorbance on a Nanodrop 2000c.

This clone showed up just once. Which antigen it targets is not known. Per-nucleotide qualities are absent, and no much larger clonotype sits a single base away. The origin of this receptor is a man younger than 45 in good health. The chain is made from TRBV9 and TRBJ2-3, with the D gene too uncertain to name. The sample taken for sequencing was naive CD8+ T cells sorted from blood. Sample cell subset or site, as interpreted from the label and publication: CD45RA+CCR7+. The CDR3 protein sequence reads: CASSALSHTQYF. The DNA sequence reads TGTGCCAGCAGCGCTCTTTCCCATACGCAGTATTTT.